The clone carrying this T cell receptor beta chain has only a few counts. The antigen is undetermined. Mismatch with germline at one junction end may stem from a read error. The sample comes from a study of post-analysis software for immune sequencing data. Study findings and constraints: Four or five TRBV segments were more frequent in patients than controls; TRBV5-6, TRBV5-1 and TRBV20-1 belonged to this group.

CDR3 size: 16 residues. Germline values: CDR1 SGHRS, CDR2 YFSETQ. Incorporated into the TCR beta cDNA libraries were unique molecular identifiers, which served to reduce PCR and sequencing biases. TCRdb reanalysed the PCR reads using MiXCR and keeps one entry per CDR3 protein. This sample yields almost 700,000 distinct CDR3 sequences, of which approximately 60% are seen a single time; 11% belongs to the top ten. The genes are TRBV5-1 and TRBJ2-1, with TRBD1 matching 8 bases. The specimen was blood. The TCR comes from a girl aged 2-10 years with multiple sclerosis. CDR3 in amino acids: CASSYPGQGSSNEQFF. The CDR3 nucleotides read TGCGCCAGCAGCTACCCCGGACAGGGTTCCTCCAATGAGCAGTTCTTC.